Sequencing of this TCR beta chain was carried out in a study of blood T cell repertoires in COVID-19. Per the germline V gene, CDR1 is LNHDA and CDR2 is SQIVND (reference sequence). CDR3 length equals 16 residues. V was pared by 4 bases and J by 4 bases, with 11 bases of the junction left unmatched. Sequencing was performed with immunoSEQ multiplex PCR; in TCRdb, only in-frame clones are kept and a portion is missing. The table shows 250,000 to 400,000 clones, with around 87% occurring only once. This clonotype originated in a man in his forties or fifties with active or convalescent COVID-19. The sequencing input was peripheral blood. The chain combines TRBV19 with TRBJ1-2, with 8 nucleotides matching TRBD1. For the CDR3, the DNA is TGTGCCAGTAGTACCATGGACAGGGAAGGCGTCTATGGCTACACCTTC. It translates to CASSTMDREGVYGYTF.